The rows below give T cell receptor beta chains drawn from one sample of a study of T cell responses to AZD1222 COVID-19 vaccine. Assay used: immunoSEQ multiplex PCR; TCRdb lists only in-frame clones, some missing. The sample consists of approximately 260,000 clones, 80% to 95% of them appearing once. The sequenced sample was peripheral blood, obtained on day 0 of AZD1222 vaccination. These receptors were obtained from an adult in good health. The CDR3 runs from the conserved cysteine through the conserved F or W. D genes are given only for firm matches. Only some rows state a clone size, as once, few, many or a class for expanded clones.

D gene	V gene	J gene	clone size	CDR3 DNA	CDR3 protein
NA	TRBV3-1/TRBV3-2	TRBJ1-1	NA	TGTGCCAGCAGCCAAGTAATAGGGGATACTGAAGCTTTCTTT	CASSQVIGDTEAFF
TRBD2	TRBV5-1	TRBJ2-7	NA	TGCGCCAGCAGCCTAGCGGGAGGGCACGAGCAGTACTTC	CASSLAGGHEQYF
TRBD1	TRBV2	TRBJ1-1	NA	TGTGCCAGCAGTGCCCAACAGGGGTTAAGTTCGGGAGCTTTCTTT	CASSAQQGLSSGAFF
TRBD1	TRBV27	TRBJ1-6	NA	TGTGCCAGCAGTTACACCCCGGGACAGGGCTCACCCCTCCACTTT	CASSYTPGQGSPLHF
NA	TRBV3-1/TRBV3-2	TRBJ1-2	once	TGTGCCAGCAGCCACGAGGTCGCTGGCTACACCTTC	CASSHEVAGYTF
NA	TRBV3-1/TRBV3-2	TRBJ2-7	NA	TGTGCCAGCAGCCAAGTTAGAAACGAGCAGTACTTC	CASSQVRNEQYF
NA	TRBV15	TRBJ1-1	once	TGTGCCACCAGCAGATCAGGTAGGAACACTGAAGCTTTCTTT	CATSRSGRNTEAFF
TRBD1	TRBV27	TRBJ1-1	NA	TGTGCCAGCAGTTTGGGACAGGGGGCCACTGAAGCTTTCTTT	CASSLGQGATEAFF
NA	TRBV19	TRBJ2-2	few	TGTGCCAGTAGCAGGGACGAGACCGGGGAGCTGTTTTTT	CASSRDETGELFF
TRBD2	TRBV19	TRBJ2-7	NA	TGTGCCAGTAGGCTTAGCGGGAGTTCCTACGAGCAGTACTTC	CASRLSGSSYEQYF
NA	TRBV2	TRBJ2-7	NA	TGTGCCAGCAGTGCCCTTCAACTGATCCCCTACGAGCAGTACTTC	CASSALQLIPYEQYF
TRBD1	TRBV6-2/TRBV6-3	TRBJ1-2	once	TGTGCCAGCAGTCGACAGGGAAACTATGGCTACACCTTC	CASSRQGNYGYTF
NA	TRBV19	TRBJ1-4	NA	TGTGCCAGTAGTACTCCGAAGGCGGGTAGGAATGAAAAACTGTTTTTT	CASSTPKAGRNEKLFF
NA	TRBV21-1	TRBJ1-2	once	TGTGCCAGCAGCTCGCGTACCGGGACAGGGAATGGCGGCTACACCTTC	CASSSRTGTGNGGYTF
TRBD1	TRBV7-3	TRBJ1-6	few	TGTGCCAGCAGCTTGACAGGGAAGTATTCACCCCTCCACTTT	CASSLTGKYSPLHF
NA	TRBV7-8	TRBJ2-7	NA	TGTGCCAGCAGCCGAACAGGGGACTTCCTACGCGAGCAGTACTTC	CASSRTGDFLREQYF
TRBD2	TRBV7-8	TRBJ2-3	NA	TGTGCCAGCAGCTTGAGGTCGGCGGGAGGGCCAGATACGCAGTATTTT	CASSLRSAGGPDTQYF
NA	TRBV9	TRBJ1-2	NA	TGTGCCAGCAGCGTCGGAGTAGGGGGCTACACCTTC	CASSVGVGGYTF
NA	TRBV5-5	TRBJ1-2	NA	TGTGCCAGCAGCACGGACATTAACTATGGCTACACCTTC	CASSTDINYGYTF
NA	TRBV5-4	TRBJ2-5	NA	TGTGCCAGCAGCTTGGTCGCAGGCGCCGACCAAGAGACCCAGTACTTC	CASSLVAGADQETQYF
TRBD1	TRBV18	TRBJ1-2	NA	TGTGCCAGCTCACCCCGGACAGGGCCCCTCTATGGCTACACCTTC	CASSPRTGPLYGYTF
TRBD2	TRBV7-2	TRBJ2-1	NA	TGTGCCAGCAGCTTAGCGGGGACTAGCGAGCACAATGAGCAGTTCTTC	CASSLAGTSEHNEQFF
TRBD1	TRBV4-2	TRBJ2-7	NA	TGTGCCAGCAGCCAAGTGGGACAGGGTGACTACGAGCAGTACTTC	CASSQVGQGDYEQYF
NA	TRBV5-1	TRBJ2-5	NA	TGCGCCAGCAAGCGTTCGGAGGGGCTAGAGACCCAGTACTTC	CASKRSEGLETQYF
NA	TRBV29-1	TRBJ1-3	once	TGCAGCGCAACCCCTTCGGACTCTGGAAACACCATATATTTT	CSATPSDSGNTIYF
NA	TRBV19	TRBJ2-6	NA	TGTGCCAGTCGCGTTGGAGGGGCCAACGTCCTGACTTTC	CASRVGGANVLTF
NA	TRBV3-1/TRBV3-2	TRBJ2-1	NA	TGTGCCAGCAGCCCACCGGGACACCTTGGCGGTGAGCAGTTCTTC	CASSPPGHLGGEQFF
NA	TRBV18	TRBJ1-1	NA	TGTGCCAGCTCCCGGACGGAAAACACTGAAGCTTTCTTT	CASSRTENTEAFF
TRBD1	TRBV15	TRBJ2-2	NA	TGTGCCACGGACAGGGGGTTGAACACCGGGGAGCTGTTTTTT	CATDRGLNTGELFF
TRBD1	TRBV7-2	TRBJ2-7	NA	TGTGCCAGCAGCTTCGGGACAGGGGACTACGAGCAGTACTTC	CASSFGTGDYEQYF
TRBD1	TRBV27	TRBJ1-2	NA	TGTGCCAGCAGCTCGGCAGGGGGGATGTTCGGCTACACCTTC	CASSSAGGMFGYTF
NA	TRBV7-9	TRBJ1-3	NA	TGTGCCAGCAGCCCTAGTTTGGGAAACACCATATATTTT	CASSPSLGNTIYF
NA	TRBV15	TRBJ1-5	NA	TGTGCCACCAGCAGACCGGGCCTACTCAATCAGCCCCAGCATTTT	CATSRPGLLNQPQHF
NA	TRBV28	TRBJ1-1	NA	TGTGCCAGCAGCCTAGGGGGAGGCACTGAAGCTTTCTTT	CASSLGGGTEAFF
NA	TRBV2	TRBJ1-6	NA	TGTGCCAGCATCAACGACAGCGGGTATAATTCACCCCTCCACTTT	CASINDSGYNSPLHF
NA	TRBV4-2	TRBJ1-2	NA	TGTGCCAGCAGCCAAGCTGGGAGAGGCTACACCTTC	CASSQAGRGYTF
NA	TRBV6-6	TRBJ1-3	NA	TGTGCCAGCAATCGGGACCCATCTGGAAACACCATATATTTT	CASNRDPSGNTIYF
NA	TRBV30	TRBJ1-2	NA	TGTGCCTGGAGTGCCCGGGGGCTAAATGGCTACACCTTC	CAWSARGLNGYTF
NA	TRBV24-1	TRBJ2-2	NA	TGTGCCACCAGTGAAAACGGGGAGCTGTTTTTT	CATSENGELFF
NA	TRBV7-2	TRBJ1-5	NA	TGTGCCAGCAGCTGGGGCAGTCCGAATCAGCCCCAGCATTTT	CASSWGSPNQPQHF
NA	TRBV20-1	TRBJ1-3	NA	TGCAGTGCTAGTCGGGATGGAAACACCATATATTTT	CSASRDGNTIYF
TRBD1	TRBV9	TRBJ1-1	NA	TGTGCCAGCAGCGTTCAGGGGGACGACACTGAAGCTTTCTTT	CASSVQGDDTEAFF
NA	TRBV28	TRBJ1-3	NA	TGTGCCAGCAGCCTGAAGGGGAACACCATATATTTT	CASSLKGNTIYF
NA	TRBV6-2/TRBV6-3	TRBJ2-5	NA	TGTGCCAGCAGTCCCGAGGGGGTGGGGCCAGTTCAAGAGACCCAGTACTTC	CASSPEGVGPVQETQYF
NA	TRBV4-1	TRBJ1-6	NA	TGCGCCAGCAGCCACCCCACAAAAGGGCTCAATTCACCCCTCCACTTT	CASSHPTKGLNSPLHF
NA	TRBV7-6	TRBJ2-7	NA	TGTGCCAGTGGGACGGGTTCCTACGAGCAGTACTTC	CASGTGSYEQYF
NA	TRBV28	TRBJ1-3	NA	TGTGCCAGCAGTTTAGGCCGAAACACCATATATTTT	CASSLGRNTIYF
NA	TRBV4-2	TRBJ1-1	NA	TGTGCCAGCAGCCAACCGGGGCGGAACACTGAAGCTTTCTTT	CASSQPGRNTEAFF
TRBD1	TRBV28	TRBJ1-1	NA	TGTGCCAGCAGTTTACGGGACAGGGGTGAAGCTTTCTTT	CASSLRDRGEAFF
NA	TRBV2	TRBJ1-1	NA	TGTGCCAGCACACTAGAGGGGCGGGTCACTGAAGCTTTCTTT	CASTLEGRVTEAFF
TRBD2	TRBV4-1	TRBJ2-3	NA	TGCGCCAGCAGCAGATCCGGGACTAGGGGGACAGATACGCAGTATTTT	CASSRSGTRGTDTQYF